Each of the 3 T cell receptor beta chains below was sequenced from the same sample in a study of cytomegalovirus exposure and HLA in healthy donors. Primers: 60 Vbeta forward and 13 Jbeta reverse. Clones were sequenced by immunoSEQ multiplex PCR, and TCRdb holds only the in-frame ones, with some missing. Among about 140,000 clones listed, 73% were seen once. Material: PBMCs. These receptors came from a woman between 35 and 50 years old in good health and CMV-seronegative.

The chain links TRBV28 to TRBJ1-6; a weak D match, TRBD1 (6 bases). V lost 5 bases and J lost 5, with 10 bases in between. This CDR3 comprises 14 residues. CDR1 is MDHEN, CDR2 SYDVKM, per germline. The CDR3 DNA follows: TGTGCCAGCAGTCTAGACAGGAATAATTCACCCCTCCACTTT. Translating gives CASSLDRNNSPLHF.

This clone has just a few counts. This chain uses TRBV2 with TRBJ1-5; D gene unclear. The CDR3 is made up of 15 amino acids. V was trimmed by 8 bases and J by 4 bases, leaving 18 bases between them. From germline, CDR1 is SNHLY and CDR2 FYNNEI. The CDR3 nucleotides read TGTGCCAGCGCGCCGGAGGGTATTGGTAATCAGCCCCAGCATTTT. Translating gives CASAPEGIGNQPQHF.

This clone showed up just once. The chain combines TRBV19 with TRBJ1-2; 7 bases agree with TRBD1. Germline CDR1 LNHDA, CDR2 SQIVND (reference sequence). The junction had 6 bases not matched to a gene; V was cut back by 4 bases and J by 7 bases. This CDR3 has 13 amino acids. CDR3: CASSTRGFTGYTF. Written as DNA, the CDR3 is TGTGCCAGTAGTACCAGGGGGTTCACTGGCTACACCTTC.